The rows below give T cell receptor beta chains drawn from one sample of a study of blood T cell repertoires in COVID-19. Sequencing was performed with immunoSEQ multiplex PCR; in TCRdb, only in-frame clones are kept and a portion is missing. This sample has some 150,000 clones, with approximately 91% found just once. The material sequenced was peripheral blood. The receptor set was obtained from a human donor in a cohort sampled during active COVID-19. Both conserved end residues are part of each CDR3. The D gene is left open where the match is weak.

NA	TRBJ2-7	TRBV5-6	CASSPGNRVSYEQYF
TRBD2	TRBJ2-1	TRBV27	CASSFRTSAPRGNEQFF
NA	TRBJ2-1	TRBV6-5	CASKRGGAFDEQFF
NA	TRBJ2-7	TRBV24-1	CATSDPSGETYEQYF
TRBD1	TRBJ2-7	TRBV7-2	CASSPLPGTAKYSSYEQYF
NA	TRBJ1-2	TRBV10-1	CASSAGSAGYGYTF
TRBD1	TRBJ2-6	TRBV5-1	CASSLVDGTGGKGANVLTF
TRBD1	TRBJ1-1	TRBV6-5	CASSYTGGLRYAEAFF
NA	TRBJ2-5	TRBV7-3	CASSDSGPGETQYF
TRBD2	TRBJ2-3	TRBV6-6	CASSSPSGSSDTQYF
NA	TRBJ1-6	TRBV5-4	CASSSGLPGVHSPLHF
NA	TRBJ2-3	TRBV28	CASSYRTSRGDTQYF
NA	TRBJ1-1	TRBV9	CASSVEGDGPMNTEAFF
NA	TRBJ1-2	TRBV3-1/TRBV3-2	CASSQGRGAGRYGYTF
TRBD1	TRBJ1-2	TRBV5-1	CASSLRQGATNYGYTF
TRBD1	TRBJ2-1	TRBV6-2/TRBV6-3	CASSPTGTGEIF
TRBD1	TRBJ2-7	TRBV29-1	CSAETGQGADEQYF
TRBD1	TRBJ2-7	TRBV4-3	CASSWGTGSGEQYF
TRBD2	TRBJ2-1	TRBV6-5	CASSSELAGSYNEQFF
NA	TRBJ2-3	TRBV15	CATSRDNFVGLGGDTQYF
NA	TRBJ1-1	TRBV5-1	CASSLAQGKAFF
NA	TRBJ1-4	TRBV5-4	CASSFGQSEKLFF
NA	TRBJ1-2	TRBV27	CASSLFVQAPHGYTF
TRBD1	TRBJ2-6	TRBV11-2	CASSQDRGLGANVLTF
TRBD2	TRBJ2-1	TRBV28	CASSFYATSGYNEQFF
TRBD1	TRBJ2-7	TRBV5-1	CASSFAGGSYEQYF
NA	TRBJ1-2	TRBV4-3	CASSQDHRGSYTF
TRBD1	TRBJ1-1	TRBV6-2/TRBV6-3	CASSYAGDRAGNTEAFF
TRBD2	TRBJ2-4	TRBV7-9	CASSPGEGAKNIQYF
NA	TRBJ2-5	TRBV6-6	CASSYSEGVGQETQYF
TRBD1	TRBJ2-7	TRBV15	CATSSLRQGMYEQYF
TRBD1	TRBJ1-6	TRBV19	CASRDGQDNSPLHF